These 16 T cell receptor beta chains were sequenced from one sample in a study of blood T cell repertoires in COVID-19. Profiled with immunoSEQ multiplex PCR; TCRdb holds only in-frame clones, not every one. The sample has approximately 200,000 clones, about nine tenths seen once. The specimen was peripheral blood. These receptors were obtained from a woman in her twenties or thirties with acute or convalescent COVID-19.

V usage is TRBV28 and J usage is TRBJ1-1; a possible D gene is TRBD1 (5 bases). Germline CDR1 reads MDHEN; CDR2 reads SYDVKM. This CDR3 has 12 residues. Trimming took 7 bases from V and 11 from J, leaving 17 bases between them. The CDR3, as DNA: TGTGCCAGCATTCTGGGGCATCTGGGGGCTTTCTTT. It is translated as CASILGHLGAFF.

This sequence joins TRBV28 and TRBJ1-3; 10 nucleotides match TRBD1. Germline CDR1 is MDHEN and CDR2 is SYDVKM. The CDR3 spans 15 residues. V gave up 7 bases and J gave up 4 bases; unmatched junction bases: 7. The CDR3 coding sequence is TGTGCCAGCATCCGACAGGGGGCGATCGGAAACACCATATATTTT. It specifies CASIRQGAIGNTIYF.

The chain combines TRBV5-1 with TRBJ1-4; D unclear. CDR1 and CDR2 (germline): SGHRS, YFSETQ. V was shortened by 5 bases and J by 5 bases, with 10 bases between the two germline ends. CDR3 length equals 13 residues. For the CDR3, the DNA is TGCGCCAGCAGAGGTCCGGAGAATGAAAAACTGTTTTTT. Translated, it gives CASRGPENEKLFF. The full variable domain, in which reference TRBV5-1 and TRBJ1-4 provide the parts outside the CDR3, is KAGVTQTPRYLIKTRGQQVTLSCSPISGHRSVSWYQQTPGQGLQFLFEYFSETQRNKGNFPGRFSGRQFSNSRSEMNVSTLELGDSALYLCASRGPENEKLFFGSGTQLSVL.

V and J are TRBV29-1 and TRBJ1-2; no firm D call. V gave up 3 bases and J gave up 2 bases, with 4 bases separating them. The CDR3 is made up of 11 amino acids. Germline V lookup: CDR1 SQVTM, CDR2 ANQGSEA. CDR3 amino acids: CSVDRNYGYTF. DNA of the CDR3: TGCAGCGTTGACAGAAACTATGGCTACACCTTC.

The chain has TRBV27 and TRBJ1-1; 8 bases are shared with TRBD1. Per the germline V gene, CDR1 is MNHEY and CDR2 is SMNVEV (reference sequence). V lost 6 bases to trimming and J lost 11 bases; unmatched junction nucleotides: 11. The CDR3 has 13 amino acids. CDR3 in amino acids: CASRQTSGGAAFF. In DNA form, the CDR3 reads TGTGCCAGCAGGCAAACGTCAGGGGGCGCGGCTTTCTTT.

J is TRBJ1-4 and V is TRBV21-1. TRBV21-1 is listed as a pseudogene. The CDR3 loop spans 16 amino acids. The CDR3 protein is CASSKVSPSLGEKLFF. CDR3 nucleotide sequence: TGTGCCAGCAGCAAAGTATCGCCCTCGCTAGGTGAAAAACTGTTTTTT.

This clone was seen a handful of times. This chain links TRBV19 with TRBJ2-1, with D possibly TRBD2 on 5 matching bases. The V and J ends lost 3 bases and 5 bases respectively, with 14 bases between them. This CDR3 is 15 amino acids long. In germline, CDR1 is LNHDA, CDR2 SQIVND (reference sequence). The CDR3 loop reads CASSISPGSHNEQFF. CDR3 bases: TGTGCCAGTAGTATCTCCCCGGGATCCCACAATGAGCAGTTCTTC. Drawing the rest from reference TRBV19 and TRBJ2-1, the complete variable domain is DGGITQSPKYLFRKEGQNVTLSCEQNLNHDAMYWYRQDPGQGLRLIYYSQIVNDFQKGDIAEGYSVSREKKESFPLTVTSAQKNPTAFYLCASSISPGSHNEQFFGPGTRLTVL.

The table lists this clone with a few counts. The chain links TRBV10-1 to TRBJ2-2; TRBD2 agrees at 13 bases. V shed 3 bases and J 2 bases; nucleotides not matched to a gene: 6. The germline gives CDR1 WNHNN, CDR2 SYGVQD (reference sequence). The CDR3 totals 18 residues. The CDR3 loop is CASSDGTSGNLNTGELFF. The CDR3, as DNA: TGCGCCAGCAGTGACGGGACTAGCGGGAATCTTAACACCGGGGAGCTGTTTTTT.

The chain recombines TRBV5-1 with TRBJ2-2; the D is unclear. Germline CDR1 reads SGHRS; CDR2 reads YFSETQ. The CDR3 has 15 residues. With 0 bases removed from V and 0 bases from J, the gap between germline ends came to 6 bases. CDR3 in DNA: TGCGCCAGCAGCTTGGTAGAAGCGAACACCGGGGAGCTGTTTTTT. Translation gives CASSLVEANTGELFF.

The chain is built from TRBV6-5 and TRBJ2-5; D is uncertain. The ends were cut back, 6 bases at V and 6 bases at J, with 11 bases in the middle. The CDR3 is 12 residues long. The germline V gene encodes CDR1 MNHEY and CDR2 SVGAGI. The CDR3: CASRRVEKTQYF. The CDR3 region has the DNA TGTGCCAGCAGACGGGTTGAGAAGACCCAGTACTTC.

The chain has TRBV30 and TRBJ1-2; 8 nucleotides match TRBD1. CDR1 is GTSNPN, CDR2 SVGIG, per germline (reference sequence). Germline trimming cut 3 bases from V and 4 bases from J; bases unmatched to any gene: 4. The CDR3 runs 13 residues. CDR3 amino acids: CAWSGQGFYGYTF. The CDR3 nucleotides read TGTGCCTGGAGCGGACAGGGCTTCTATGGCTACACCTTC.

The chain joins TRBV19 to TRBJ1-2; the D is unclear. CDR1 is LNHDA and CDR2 is SQIVND in the germline V gene (reference sequence). V was shortened by 7 bases and J by 4 bases, with 13 bases between the two germline ends. The CDR3 has 13 amino acids. Here the CDR3 reads CASNSNTRYGYTF. The CDR3 nucleotides read TGTGCCAGTAACTCCAATACTCGCTATGGCTACACCTTC. The full variable domain, in which reference TRBV19 and TRBJ1-2 provide the parts outside the CDR3, is DGGITQSPKYLFRKEGQNVTLSCEQNLNHDAMYWYRQDPGQGLRLIYYSQIVNDFQKGDIAEGYSVSREKKESFPLTVTSAQKNPTAFYLCASNSNTRYGYTFGSGTRLTVV.

V gene TRBV7-2 combines with J gene TRBJ2-7, with TRBD2 as a possible D gene (5 bases). The length of the CDR3 is 14 residues. V lost 5 bases to trimming and J lost 12 bases, with 23 bases between them. In germline, CDR1 is SGHTA, CDR2 FQGNSA. In DNA, the CDR3 is TGTGCCAGCAGCCCTACCCCTCTACTAGTAGCTCTGTACTTC. Its protein product is CASSPTPLLVALYF.

The rearrangement uses TRBV12-3 or TRBV12-4 and TRBJ1-5, with TRBD1 matching 9 bases. Unmatched junction bases numbered 4, after V lost 5 bases and J lost 8 bases. The CDR3 totals 13 residues. This chain's CDR3 is CASSTGGEEPQHF. CDR3 DNA sequence: TGTGCCAGCAGTACAGGGGGCGAGGAGCCCCAGCATTTT.

The V gene is TRBV5-1, the J gene TRBJ2-1, with TRBD2 identical over 8 bases. With V trimmed by 7 bases and J by 5 bases, 8 bases remained unmatched. The CDR3 is 14 amino acids. Per germline, CDR1 SGHRS and CDR2 YFSETQ. The CDR3 reads CASGGREGHNEQFF. CDR3 nucleotides: TGCGCCAGCGGGGGCCGGGAGGGTCACAATGAGCAGTTCTTC.

V is TRBV28 and J is TRBJ1-1; D perhaps matches TRBD1 (6 bases). This CDR3 has 17 residues. Germline CDR1 MDHEN, CDR2 SYDVKM. Trimming cost V 2 bases and J 3 bases, with 19 bases left between them. CDR3 residues: CASSLRAGAELYTEAFF. The CDR3 DNA follows: TGTGCCAGCAGTTTAAGGGCAGGGGCTGAGTTGTACACTGAAGCTTTCTTT. Complete variable domain (other parts from reference TRBV28 and TRBJ1-1): DVKVTQSSRYLVKRTGEKVFLECVQDMDHENMFWYRQDPGLGLRLIYFSYDVKMKEKGDIPEGYSVSREKKERFSLILESASTNQTSMYLCASSLRAGAELYTEAFFGQGTRLTVV.